The source of this TCR beta chain is a study of cytomegalovirus exposure and HLA in healthy donors (dated by TCRdb to between 2016 and 2019). Context from the whole study: According to a later analysis, one platform produced both the roughly 120 validation repertoires and the roughly 640 repertoires of the first cohort. The aim of the study was to test whether cataloging public T cell receptors could identify signatures of past pathogen exposure. Along with the roughly 670-subject first cohort, a separate validation cohort of over 90 different subjects was used. To predict cytomegalovirus infection status, the study combined high-throughput TCR immunosequencing, statistical association of individual TCRs with disease status, and machine learning. The investigation overall reported the following: Of the cluster scores, 85% to 95% were above 0 in a later analysis, which found that TCRs clustered in the first cohort also tended to co-occur in the 120 or so validation repertoires. A later analysis lacked HLA typing for the validation cohort, so it scored co-occurrence in that cohort across all 110 or so repertoires. The study gave a list of 150 to 200 TCR beta chains associated with cytomegalovirus. In both the original and validation cohorts, the classifier was reported to diagnose cytomegalovirus status with high specificity and sensitivity. Most TCR sequences were observed very rarely across donors, whereas some public TCRs were present in many individuals. According to the authors, the approach could potentially be generalized to other disease states and immunological phenotypes. In vitro tests confirmed that a few of the cytomegalovirus-associated TCR beta chains recognize cytomegalovirus antigens.

Donors formed part of the validation cohort, which comprised about 130 subjects and was distinct from the first cohort of roughly 600 subjects. The library was obtained by the immunoSEQ multiplex PCR assay. Under the source paper's analysis protocol: A statistical classification framework was built to diagnose cytomegalovirus status from the catalog of TCR beta chain sequences. Not all clones reach the TCRdb copy of this immuneACCESS table, which keeps in-frame sequences only. Checked studies attribute under half of the gap to unresolved V genes and leave the rest unexplained. The DNA was the basis for D and trimming; V, J and clone size are from that table. This sample lists 150,000 to 250,000 clones; 80% to 90% were detected once. The top ten clonotypes cover 1% to 1.5% of the sample. About this clone itself: Its target antigen remains unknown. Base qualities are not provided; no much larger clone lies one nucleotide away.

The junction carries 11 bases between V and J, which are trimmed by 0 bases and 6 bases respectively. Per the germline V gene (reference sequence), MNHNY is the CDR1 and SVGAGI is the CDR2. From its cysteine to its phenylalanine, the CDR3 spans 14 amino acids. CDR3 DNA is the only sequence kept; it has 42 bases, read in frame from the first base. The receptor's source is a woman aged 25 to 39 in good health and CMV-seronegative. The V and J segments used are TRBV6-6 and TRBJ1-2, and the D gene may be TRBD1, 5 bases matching. Material: PBMCs. The bases read TGTGCCAGCAGTTACTCGACGGGGGGTAATGGCTACACCTTC. Its protein product is CASSYSTGGNGYTF.